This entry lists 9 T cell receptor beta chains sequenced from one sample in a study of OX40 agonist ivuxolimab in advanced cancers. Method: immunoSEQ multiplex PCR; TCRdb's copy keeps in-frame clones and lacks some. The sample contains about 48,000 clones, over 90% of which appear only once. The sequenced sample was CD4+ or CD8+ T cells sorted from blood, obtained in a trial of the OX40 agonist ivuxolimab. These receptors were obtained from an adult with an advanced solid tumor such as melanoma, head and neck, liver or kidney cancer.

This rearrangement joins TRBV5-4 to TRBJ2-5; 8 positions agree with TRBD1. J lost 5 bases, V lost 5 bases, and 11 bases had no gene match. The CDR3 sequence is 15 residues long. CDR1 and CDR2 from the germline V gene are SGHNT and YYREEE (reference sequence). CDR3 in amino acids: CASSRPGQEVETQYF. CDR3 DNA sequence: TGTGCCAGCAGTCGTCCGGGACAGGAGGTCGAGACCCAGTACTTC.

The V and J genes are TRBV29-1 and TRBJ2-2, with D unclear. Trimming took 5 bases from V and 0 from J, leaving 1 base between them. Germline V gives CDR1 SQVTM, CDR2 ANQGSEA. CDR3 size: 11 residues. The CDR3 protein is CSVSNTGELFF. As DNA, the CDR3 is TGCAGCGTTTCGAACACCGGGGAGCTGTTTTTT.

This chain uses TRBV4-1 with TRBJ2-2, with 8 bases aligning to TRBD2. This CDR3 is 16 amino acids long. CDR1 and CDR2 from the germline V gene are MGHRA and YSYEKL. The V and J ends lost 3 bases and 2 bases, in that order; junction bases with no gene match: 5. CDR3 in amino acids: CASSQIGLANTGELFF. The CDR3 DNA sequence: TGCGCCAGCAGCCAGATAGGACTAGCCAACACCGGGGAGCTGTTTTTT.

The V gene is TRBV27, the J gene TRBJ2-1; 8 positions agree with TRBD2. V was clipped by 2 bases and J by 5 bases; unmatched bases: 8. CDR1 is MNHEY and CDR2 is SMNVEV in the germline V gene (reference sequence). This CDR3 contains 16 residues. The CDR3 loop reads CASSLTVSGGNNEQFF. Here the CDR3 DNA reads TGTGCCAGCAGTTTAACTGTATCGGGGGGGAACAATGAGCAGTTCTTC.

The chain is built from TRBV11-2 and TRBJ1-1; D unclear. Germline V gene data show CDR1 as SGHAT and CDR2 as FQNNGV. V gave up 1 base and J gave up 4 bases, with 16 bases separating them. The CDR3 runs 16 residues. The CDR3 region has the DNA TGTGCCAGCAGCTTAGGGGGATTTAACCCGAGCACTGAAGCTTTCTTT. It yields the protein CASSLGGFNPSTEAFF.

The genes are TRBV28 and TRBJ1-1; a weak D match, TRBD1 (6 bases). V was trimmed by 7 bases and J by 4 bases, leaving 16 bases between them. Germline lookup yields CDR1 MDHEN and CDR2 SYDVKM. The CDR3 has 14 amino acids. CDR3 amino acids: CASILQGGSTEAFF. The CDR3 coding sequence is TGTGCCAGCATCTTACAGGGAGGGAGCACTGAAGCTTTCTTT.

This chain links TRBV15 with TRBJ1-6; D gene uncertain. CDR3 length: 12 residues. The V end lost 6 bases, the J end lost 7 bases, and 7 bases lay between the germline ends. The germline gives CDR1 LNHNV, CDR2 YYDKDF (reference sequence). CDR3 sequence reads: CATRARNSPLHF. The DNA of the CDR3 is TGTGCCACCAGAGCCAGGAATTCACCCCTCCACTTT. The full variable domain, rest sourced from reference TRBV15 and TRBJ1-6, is DAMVIQNPRYQVTQFGKPVTLSCSQTLNHNVMYWYQQKSSQAPKLLFHYYDKDFNNEADTPDNFQSRRPNTSFCFLDIRSPGLGDTAMYLCATRARNSPLHFGNGTRLTVT.

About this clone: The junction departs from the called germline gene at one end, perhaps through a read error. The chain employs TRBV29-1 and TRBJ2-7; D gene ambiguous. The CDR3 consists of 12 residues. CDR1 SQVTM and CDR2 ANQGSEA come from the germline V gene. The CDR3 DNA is TGCAGCGTCGAAGAGGACGGGTACGAGCAGTACTTC. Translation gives CSVEEDGYEQYF.

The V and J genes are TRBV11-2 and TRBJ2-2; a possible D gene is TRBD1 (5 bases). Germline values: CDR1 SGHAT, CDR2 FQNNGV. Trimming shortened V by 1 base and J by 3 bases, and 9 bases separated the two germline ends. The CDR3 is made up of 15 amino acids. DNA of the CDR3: TGTGCCAGCAGCTTAGCAGGGTTGGACACCGGGGAGCTGTTTTTT. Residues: CASSLAGLDTGELFF.